Presented here are 30 T cell receptor beta chains from one specimen sequenced in a study of T cell responses to AZD1222 COVID-19 vaccine. Repertoires were generated with immunoSEQ multiplex PCR, while TCRdb's copy carries only in-frame clones and drops some. Of over 150,000 clones listed, about nine tenths are singletons. The material was peripheral blood, obtained on day 0 of AZD1222 vaccination. Every receptor here comes from an adult in good health.

The V gene is TRBV10-3, the J gene TRBJ2-4; D is perhaps TRBD2 (7 bases). The CDR3 has 14 residues. Germline V gene lookup returns CDR1 ENHRY and CDR2 SYGVKD. As DNA, the CDR3 is TGTGCAACAACAACCAGGGAGGGGGGAAACATTCAGTACTTC. This codes for CATTTREGGNIQYF.

The J gene is TRBJ2-1, the V gene TRBV29-1; no firm D call. The V gene's germline CDR1 is SQVTM and CDR2 ANQGSEA. The CDR3 extends over 10 amino acids. V was pared by 7 bases and J by 9 bases, with 10 bases between. The CDR3 is CSARWGEQFF. The CDR3, as DNA: TGCAGCGCGCGGTGGGGTGAGCAGTTCTTC.

This clone came up once. The CDR3 DNA reads as TGTGCCAGCAGCTTCCTTGACACGAACACTGAAGCTTTCTTT. It specifies CASSFLDTNTEAFF. V is TRBV7-2 and J is TRBJ1-1; D call uncertain. The CDR3 runs to 14 residues. Germline V gives CDR1 SGHTA, CDR2 FQGNSA. Trimming removed 3 bases from V and 1 base from J, with 9 bases in between.

The chain is built from TRBV7-9 and TRBJ2-5; D is uncertain. Germline V gene sequence: CDR1 SEHNR, CDR2 FQNEAQ (reference sequence). Trimming removed 3 bases from V and 5 bases from J, with 4 bases in between. The CDR3 runs to 11 residues. The DNA for the CDR3 is TGTGCCAGCAGCTTTTACGAGACCCAGTACTTC. As protein: CASSFYETQYF.

The chain employs TRBV5-6 and TRBJ1-1, with D perhaps TRBD1 (5 bases). The germline gives CDR1 SGHDT, CDR2 YYEEEE. The CDR3 has 14 amino acids. Trimming pared 0 bases from V and 6 bases from J, leaving 12 bases between. Written as DNA, the CDR3 is TGTGCCAGCAGCTTGGTGTTTGGGGGGGCTGAAGCTTTCTTT. Translation: CASSLVFGGAEAFF.

V is TRBV2 and J is TRBJ2-3, with 7 bases matching TRBD1. This CDR3 comprises 15 residues. Trimming at V came to 5 bases and at J to 0 bases, leaving 5 bases not matched to a gene. CDR1 SNHLY and CDR2 FYNNEI come from the germline V gene. The CDR3 region is CASSYDRASTDTQYF. The CDR3 coding sequence is TGTGCCAGCAGTTACGACAGGGCTAGCACAGATACGCAGTATTTT. Supplemented by reference TRBV2 and TRBJ2-3, the full variable domain reads EPEVTQTPSHQVTQMGQEVILRCVPISNHLYFYWYRQILGQKVEFLVSFYNNEISEKSEIFDDQFSVERPDGSNFTLKIRSTKLEDSAMYFCASSYDRASTDTQYFGPGTRLTVL.

CDR3 DNA: TGTGCCAGCAGCTTAACTAGCGGGGGAGACGAGCAGTACTTC. Protein sequence: CASSLTSGGDEQYF. V usage is TRBV13 and J usage is TRBJ2-7; 11 positions agree with TRBD2. CDR1 and CDR2 from the germline V gene are PRHDT and FYEKMQ (reference sequence). The CDR3 spans 14 residues. V lost 2 bases and J lost 5; bases outside the gene matches: 2.

This chain uses TRBV6-5 with TRBJ1-1; no firm D call. Germline V gene sequence: CDR1 MNHEY, CDR2 SVGAGI. CDR3 length: 13 residues. The germline V and J ends were trimmed by 4 bases and 1 base, with 7 bases remaining between them. The CDR3 coding sequence is TGTGCCAGCAGTTTTACAACGAACACTGAAGCTTTCTTT. This gives the protein CASSFTTNTEAFF.

This sequence joins TRBV7-2 and TRBJ2-7, with TRBD2 matching over 7 bases. This CDR3 comprises 16 residues. V gave up 5 bases and J gave up 0 bases; unmatched junction bases: 10. Germline CDR1 is SGHTA and CDR2 is FQGNSA. For the CDR3, the DNA is TGTGCCAGCAGCCCCACCGGAGCGGGGAGCTCCTACGAGCAGTACTTC. Translation: CASSPTGAGSSYEQYF.

The CDR3 nucleotides are TGTGCCAGCAGTACGCGACGTGAGGGTTCCTACAATGAGCAGTTCTTC. This translates into CASSTRREGSYNEQFF. V and J are TRBV27 and TRBJ2-1; perhaps TRBD2 as D (5 bases). V shed 5 bases and J shed 1 base, with 15 bases lying between them. CDR1 is MNHEY and CDR2 is SMNVEV in the germline V gene (reference sequence). This CDR3 has 16 amino acids.

This chain uses TRBV3-1 (or the pseudogene TRBV3-2) with TRBJ1-1; tentative D call: TRBD1 (5 bases). Trimming left V 4 bases short and J 7 bases short, with 7 bases between. Germline V gene data show CDR1 as LGHDT and CDR2 as YNNKEL (reference sequence). This CDR3 spans 11 amino acids. DNA of the CDR3: TGTGCCAGCAGCCGTACAGGTGAAGCTTTCTTT. Translating it yields CASSRTGEAFF.

Note on this clone: This specimen includes other DNA sequences encoding the same CDR3. The chain has TRBV7-3 and TRBJ1-1; 7 bases agree with TRBD1. CDR1 and CDR2 from the germline V gene are SGHTA and FQGTGA. V shed 4 bases and J 1 base; nucleotides not matched to a gene: 3. The CDR3 runs to 14 residues. The CDR3 loop is CASSSQGGNTEAFF. CDR3 bases: TGTGCCAGCAGCTCTCAGGGGGGGAACACTGAAGCTTTCTTT.

The J gene is TRBJ1-2, the V gene TRBV6-6; D is possibly TRBD1 (5 bases). Trimming removed 5 bases from V and 6 bases from J, with 13 bases in between. This CDR3 comprises 13 residues. CDR1 and CDR2 (germline): MNHNY, SVGAGI (reference sequence). DNA of the CDR3: TGTGCCAGCAGTGATACAGGACCCAATGGCTACACCTTC. It yields the protein CASSDTGPNGYTF.

The chain recombines TRBV11-3 with TRBJ1-1, with a weak D call TRBD1 (6 bases). Germline CDR1 and CDR2: SGHNT and YENEEA. This CDR3 contains 14 residues. The germline V and J ends were trimmed by 2 bases and 1 base, with 8 bases remaining between them. CDR3 protein: CASSLSGANTEAFF. The CDR3 DNA sequence: TGTGCCAGCAGCTTATCAGGGGCGAACACTGAAGCTTTCTTT.

This clone came up once. The rearrangement links TRBV5-1 to TRBJ1-1, with a tentative D call TRBD1 (5 bases). From germline, CDR1 is SGHRS and CDR2 YFSETQ. This CDR3 has 12 amino acids. V dropped 5 bases and J dropped 4 bases, with 9 bases sitting between them. Here the CDR3 reads CASRGPGTEAFF. CDR3 in DNA: TGCGCCAGCAGGGGGCCGGGCACTGAAGCTTTCTTT.

The chain is built from TRBV14 and TRBJ2-3, with D possibly being TRBD2 (6 bases). In germline, CDR1 is SGHDN, CDR2 FVKESK. V lost 3 bases to trimming and J lost 2 bases, with 15 bases between them. The CDR3 covers 16 residues. Here the CDR3 DNA reads TGTGCCAGCAGCCACTGGGGGGACCTCTACACAGATACGCAGTATTTT. Translating gives CASSHWGDLYTDTQYF.

The V and J genes are TRBV5-4 and TRBJ2-7; 9 bases line up with TRBD1. From germline, CDR1 is SGHNT and CDR2 YYREEE (reference sequence). Unmatched junction bases numbered 10, after V lost 3 bases and J lost 6 bases. The CDR3 sequence is 15 residues long. DNA of the CDR3: TGTGCCAGCAGCTCCAGGACAGGGGTCTTTGGCGAGCAGTACTTC. Its translation: CASSSRTGVFGEQYF.

The chain recombines TRBV29-1 with TRBJ1-2, with a tentative D call TRBD1 (5 bases). This CDR3 comprises 13 residues. V dropped 4 bases and J dropped 3 bases, with 12 bases sitting between them. Germline CDR1 is SQVTM and CDR2 is ANQGSEA. The CDR3, as DNA: TGCAGCGTTGGCTCGGTCAGGGACTATGGCTACACCTTC. It specifies CSVGSVRDYGYTF.

This clone occurred once. V and J are TRBV7-8 and TRBJ2-2; D is unresolved. This CDR3 has 13 amino acids. The germline gives CDR1 SGHVS, CDR2 FQNEAQ. V was shortened by 2 bases and J by 3 bases, with 4 bases between the two germline ends. For the CDR3, the DNA is TGTGCCAGCAGCTTACGGGACACCGGGGAGCTGTTTTTT. Its protein product is CASSLRDTGELFF.

The V and J genes are TRBV7-2 and TRBJ2-3; no clear D. Trimming took 1 base from V and 6 from J, leaving 14 bases between them. Per germline, CDR1 SGHTA and CDR2 FQGNSA. The CDR3 has 15 amino acids. The CDR3 DNA sequence: TGTGCCAGCAGCTTAGTGGTAGGCCTGTCGGATACGCAGTATTTT. This gives the protein CASSLVVGLSDTQYF.

This chain uses TRBV29-1 with TRBJ1-1, with D tentatively TRBD1 (5 bases). V dropped 1 base and J dropped 6 bases, with 12 bases sitting between them. The CDR3 is made up of 13 amino acids. In germline, CDR1 is SQVTM, CDR2 ANQGSEA. CDR3: CSVEGGEVPEAFF. Here the CDR3 DNA reads TGCAGCGTTGAAGGGGGGGAGGTGCCTGAAGCTTTCTTT.

The chain recombines TRBV7-2 with TRBJ1-2; the D is unclear. V was cut by 5 bases and J by 8 bases, with 12 bases left in between. Germline V lookup: CDR1 SGHTA, CDR2 FQGNSA. The CDR3 is 12 amino acids. The CDR3 region has the DNA TGTGCCAGCAGCCCTCCTAGTCGGGGCTACACCTTC. The encoded protein is CASSPPSRGYTF.

V and J are TRBV27 and TRBJ2-3, with D maybe TRBD2 (6 bases). CDR3 size: 17 residues. Trimming took off 6 bases at V and 4 bases at J, with 23 bases between the two ends. CDR1 MNHEY and CDR2 SMNVEV come from the germline V gene (reference sequence). CDR3 sequence: CASSHVGGLLLPDTQYF. The CDR3 DNA follows: TGTGCCAGCAGCCATGTAGGAGGGCTGCTTCTCCCAGATACGCAGTATTTT.

The chain couples TRBV7-2 to TRBJ1-2; D is undetermined. The CDR3 is 11 amino acids. The V and J ends lost 5 bases and 6 bases respectively, with 7 bases between them. CDR1 is SGHTA, CDR2 FQGNSA, per germline. CDR3 sequence: CASSLAHGYTF. The CDR3 DNA follows: TGTGCCAGCAGCCTTGCCCATGGCTACACCTTC.

The chain uses TRBV7-2 and TRBJ1-3, with TRBD1 matching 7 bases. The CDR3 sequence is 16 residues long. V was pared by 5 bases and J by 0 bases, with 7 bases of the junction left unmatched. CDR1 SGHTA and CDR2 FQGNSA come from the germline V gene. CDR3 bases: TGTGCCAGCAGCACCCACAGGGGCCTCTCTGGAAACACCATATATTTT. This codes for CASSTHRGLSGNTIYF. The full variable domain, rest sourced from reference TRBV7-2 and TRBJ1-3, is GAGVSQSPSNKVTEKGKDVELRCDPISGHTALYWYRQSLGQGLEFLIYFQGNSAPDKSGLPSDRFSAERTGGSVSTLTIQRTQQEDSAVYLCASSTHRGLSGNTIYFGEGSWLTVV.

The rearrangement joins TRBV6-2 or TRBV6-3 to TRBJ2-1; TRBD2 agrees at 8 bases. The CDR3 has 18 residues. Germline V gene sequence: CDR1 MNHEY, CDR2 SVGEGT. V dropped 7 bases and J dropped 1; count of bases not matched to a gene: 15. This chain's CDR3 is CASTPGPLAGGSYNEQFF. The CDR3 DNA reads as TGTGCCAGCACCCCAGGCCCCCTGGCGGGGGGTTCCTACAATGAGCAGTTCTTC.

The chain joins TRBV11-3 to TRBJ2-3; 9 bases map to TRBD1. The germline gives CDR1 SGHNT, CDR2 YENEEA. The V segment lost 5 bases and the J segment 4 bases; nucleotides outside the gene matches: 7. The CDR3 length is 15 residues. The CDR3 region has the DNA TGTGCCAGCAGCCCCGGGACAGGGTTATCAGATACGCAGTATTTT. Encoded protein: CASSPGTGLSDTQYF.

The chain has TRBV7-8 and TRBJ1-2, with a weak D call TRBD1 (6 bases). The ends were cut back, 5 bases at V and 4 bases at J, with 11 bases in the middle. The CDR3 is made up of 13 amino acids. Germline CDR1 SGHVS, CDR2 FQNEAQ. The DNA for the CDR3 is TGTGCCAGCAGCCGAGACAGGTTCTATGGCTACACCTTC. Translating gives CASSRDRFYGYTF.

The chain is built from TRBV7-3 and TRBJ2-6; D uncertain. Between the trimmed V and J ends, which lost 0 bases and 3 bases, there was a span of 12 bases. The CDR3 consists of 17 residues. Germline CDR1 and CDR2: SGHTA and FQGTGA. This chain's CDR3 is CASSLTPTSSGANVLTF. Written as DNA, the CDR3 is TGTGCCAGCAGCTTAACTCCGACATCCAGTGGGGCCAACGTCCTGACTTTC.

The CDR3 here is CASSFRQGANQPQHF. The DNA of the CDR3 is TGTGCCAGCAGCTTCCGCCAGGGGGCAAATCAGCCCCAGCATTTT. The chain links TRBV5-8 to TRBJ1-5; 8 bases match TRBD1. The CDR3 runs 15 residues. With 2 bases clipped from V and 4 bases from J, the junction kept 5 bases outside the gene matches. Germline assignment: CDR1 SGHTS and CDR2 YDEGEE.